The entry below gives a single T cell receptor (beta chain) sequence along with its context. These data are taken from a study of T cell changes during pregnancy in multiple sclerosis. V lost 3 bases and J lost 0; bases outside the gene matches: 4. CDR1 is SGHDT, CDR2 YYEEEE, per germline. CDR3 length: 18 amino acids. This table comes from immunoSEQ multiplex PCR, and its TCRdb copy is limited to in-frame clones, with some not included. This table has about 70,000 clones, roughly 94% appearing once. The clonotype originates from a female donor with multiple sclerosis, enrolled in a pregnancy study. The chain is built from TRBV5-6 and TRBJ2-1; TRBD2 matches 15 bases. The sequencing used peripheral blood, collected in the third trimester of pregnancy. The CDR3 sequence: CASSSGLAGGPSYNEQFF. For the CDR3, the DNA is TGTGCCAGCAGCTCGGGACTAGCGGGGGGACCCTCCTACAATGAGCAGTTCTTC.